These T cell receptor beta chains were read from a single sample in a study of blood T cell repertoires in COVID-19. TCRdb's table, derived via immunoSEQ multiplex PCR, lists solely in-frame clones and lacks some. Of 150,000 or so clones listed, approximately 83% were seen once; the top ten hold 29%. The sequenced sample consisted of peripheral blood. The origin of the receptors is a woman aged 60 to 75 with acute or convalescent COVID-19. Each CDR3 is given with its conserved first and last residue. Fields, in order: J gene, V gene, D gene, clone size, CDR3 protein, CDR3 DNA. A D gene is named only where the DNA matches it firmly. Only some rows state a clone size, as once, few, many or a class for expanded clones.

>TRBJ1-1|TRBV7-3|TRBD1|NA
CASSPQGAAAGTEAFF
TGTGCCAGCAGCCCCCAGGGGGCAGCGGCGGGCACTGAAGCTTTCTTT
>TRBJ1-2|TRBV6-5|TRBD1|NA
CASSQQGWGYTF
TGTGCCAGCAGTCAACAGGGGTGGGGCTACACCTTC
>TRBJ2-2|TRBV10-3|TRBD1|once
CATKMGTGRKDTGELFF
TGTGCCACCAAAATGGGGACAGGGAGGAAAGACACCGGGGAGCTGTTTTTT
>TRBJ2-2|TRBV2|NA|NA
CASSFTNTGELFF
TGTGCCAGCAGTTTTACGAACACCGGGGAGCTGTTTTTT
>TRBJ1-6|TRBV2|NA|NA
CASTADSGGSPLHF
TGTGCCAGCACCGCCGATAGTGGCGGTTCACCCCTCCACTTT
>TRBJ1-4|TRBV28|TRBD1|NA
CASRGGTGAGKLFF
TGTGCCAGCAGGGGCGGGACAGGGGCGGGAAAACTGTTTTTT
>TRBJ2-1|TRBV3-1/TRBV3-2|NA|NA
CASSQGRVNNEQFF
TGTGCCAGCAGCCAAGGCAGGGTCAACAATGAGCAGTTCTTC
>TRBJ1-5|TRBV7-9|TRBD1|NA
CASSPPGQGGPQHF
TGTGCCAGCAGCCCCCCGGGACAGGGGGGACCCCAGCATTTT
>TRBJ2-5|TRBV7-2|TRBD1|NA
CASRPTGVWEETQYF
TGTGCCAGCAGGCCGACAGGGGTTTGGGAAGAGACCCAGTACTTC
>TRBJ2-3|TRBV18|TRBD2|NA
CASSPPAAGAYTQYF
TGTGCCAGCTCACCACCGGCAGCGGGGGCGTATACGCAGTATTTT
>TRBJ1-5|TRBV11-2|NA|NA
CASSLSLEEPQHF
TGTGCCAGCAGCTTGAGTTTAGAGGAGCCCCAGCATTTT
>TRBJ1-2|TRBV5-4|NA|NA
CASRWTAAPFYGYTF
TGTGCCAGCAGATGGACAGCCGCCCCCTTCTATGGCTACACCTTC
>TRBJ1-5|TRBV10-3|TRBD1|NA
CAISVQGSNQPQHF
TGTGCCATCAGTGTACAGGGGAGCAATCAGCCCCAGCATTTT
>TRBJ1-1|TRBV27|NA|NA
CASSFGGRVNTEAFF
TGTGCCAGCAGTTTCGGTGGCCGGGTCAACACTGAAGCTTTCTTT
>TRBJ2-5|TRBV28|NA|NA
CASSFDGVQETQYF
TGTGCCAGCAGTTTCGACGGGGTGCAAGAGACCCAGTACTTC
>TRBJ2-3|TRBV7-7|TRBD2|NA
CASSPSGGRADTQYF
TGTGCTAGCAGCCCTAGCGGGGGGCGGGCCGATACGCAGTATTTT
>TRBJ1-1|TRBV10-3|TRBD1|few
CAMAGQGRSEAFF
TGTGCCATGGCGGGACAGGGGCGTTCTGAAGCTTTCTTT
>TRBJ1-1|TRBV29-1|NA|once
CSVESGGLTEAFF
TGCAGCGTTGAATCGGGGGGCCTCACTGAAGCTTTCTTT